A selection of T cell receptor beta chains follows, all from one sample in a study of cytomegalovirus exposure and HLA in healthy donors. Some clones are missing from TCRdb's copy, which holds only in-frame ones; the method was immunoSEQ multiplex PCR. The table lists 34,000 or so clones, with around 4.9% in the top ten. The sequencing input was PBMCs. These TCRs come from a female donor in good health and CMV-seronegative. Each CDR3 is given with its conserved first and last residue. Each record gives: V gene, D gene, J gene, CDR3 DNA, CDR3 protein. The D gene is left open where the match is weak.

TRBV9	TRBD2	TRBJ2-3	TGTGCCAGCAGCCCTGGACTAGCGGGGGGCCGCACAGATACGCAGTATTTT	CASSPGLAGGRTDTQYF
TRBV6-5	NA	TRBJ2-3	TGTGCCAGCACTAAGACAGTAAGCACAGATACGCAGTATTTT	CASTKTVSTDTQYF
TRBV7-7	NA	TRBJ2-3	TGTGCTATTTCCAGGTCAGATACGCAGTATTTT	CAISRSDTQYF
TRBV5-4	TRBD1	TRBJ1-2	TGTGCCAGCAGCTTACGAGACAGGGGGCGCGGCTACACCTTC	CASSLRDRGRGYTF
TRBV6-1	NA	TRBJ1-6	TGTGCCAGCACGGACGGGGGGTACTTGTCACCCCTCCACTTT	CASTDGGYLSPLHF
TRBV4-2	TRBD2	TRBJ2-3	TGTGCCAGCAGCCAAGATTCGGCTAGCGGGGGAGATACGCAGTATTTT	CASSQDSASGGDTQYF
TRBV15	TRBD1	TRBJ2-7	TGTGCCACCAGCAGAGATGGGACAGGGAGCTACGAGCAGTACTTC	CATSRDGTGSYEQYF
TRBV27	NA	TRBJ1-1	TGTGCCAGCAGTTTATCCCGGGGGAAGGTGAACACTGAAGCTTTCTTT	CASSLSRGKVNTEAFF
TRBV7-9	TRBD1	TRBJ2-7	TGTGCCAGCAGCTCGACAGGGGGCCGGAACGAGCAGTACTTC	CASSSTGGRNEQYF
TRBV9	NA	TRBJ1-6	TGTGCCAGCAGCGTAGGGACAGTCAATTCACCCCTCCACTTT	CASSVGTVNSPLHF
TRBV5-6	TRBD1	TRBJ1-3	TGTGCCAGCAGCTTCAGGGACAGGGGCTTCAGCTCTGGAAACACCATATATTTT	CASSFRDRGFSSGNTIYF
TRBV5-1	NA	TRBJ2-7	TGCGCCAGCAGCGGAGGGTATGAGCAGTACTTC	CASSGGYEQYF
TRBV7-9	TRBD1	TRBJ1-5	TGTGCCAGCAGCCTAGGGACAGGGGATCAGCCCCAGCATTTT	CASSLGTGDQPQHF
TRBV27	TRBD1	TRBJ2-6	TGTGCCAGCAGTTTATTAGGACAGGGGGCATATGGGGCCAACGTCCTGACTTTC	CASSLLGQGAYGANVLTF
TRBV2	TRBD2	TRBJ2-5	TGTGCCAGCAGTGAGCCTAGCGGGGGTGCGGAGACCCAGTACTTC	CASSEPSGGAETQYF
TRBV19	NA	TRBJ1-1	TGTGCCAGTAGTATTGGACAGACTATGATGAACACTGAAGCTTTCTTT	CASSIGQTMMNTEAFF
TRBV5-4	TRBD2	TRBJ2-5	TGTGCCAGCACCTCGGGGACTAGCGGGGGGGCGGGGCAAGAGACCCAGTACTTC	CASTSGTSGGAGQETQYF
TRBV7-2	TRBD2	TRBJ2-7	TGTGCCAGCAGCCCCCGCGCTAGCGGGGGGGGATACGAGCAGTACTTC	CASSPRASGGGYEQYF
TRBV7-8	NA	TRBJ1-1	TGTGCCAGCAGACCCAGGGGAACGGCTGAAACTTTCTTT	CASRPRGTAETFF
TRBV9	TRBD1	TRBJ1-1	TGTGCCAGCAGCGACGGACAGGGAGGCGCTGAAGCTTTCTTT	CASSDGQGGAEAFF
TRBV18	TRBD1	TRBJ1-2	TGTGCCAGCTCACGAACAGGGGGCTATGGCTACACCTTC	CASSRTGGYGYTF
TRBV11-2	NA	TRBJ1-2	TGTGCCAGCAGCTGGGAGGGGGGAGGTAGACATGGCTACACCTTC	CASSWEGGGRHGYTF
TRBV5-1	TRBD1	TRBJ2-3	TGCGCCAGCAGCTTAACAGGGGCTAGCACAGATACGCAGTATTTT	CASSLTGASTDTQYF
TRBV10-3	NA	TRBJ1-1	TGTGCCATCAGTGTCCGGGGTTTAGGCACTGAAGCTTTCTTT	CAISVRGLGTEAFF
TRBV5-1	TRBD2	TRBJ2-2	TGCGCCAGCTCCAGGGAGGGGGGGGAGCTGTTTTTT	CASSREGGELFF
TRBV19	TRBD1	TRBJ1-6	TGTGCCAGTAGTATTTACGGGACAGGGGTGACTGCTGGTAATTCACCCCTCCACTTT	CASSIYGTGVTAGNSPLHF
TRBV20-1	NA	TRBJ1-1	TGCAGTGCCACGCGAACTGAAGCTTTCTTT	CSATRTEAFF
TRBV11-2	NA	TRBJ2-5	TGTGCCAGCAGCTTACCGGGGGGCGGGGAGACCCAGTACTTC	CASSLPGGGETQYF
TRBV4-2	TRBD2	TRBJ2-3	TGTGCCAGCAGCCAAGATCGGCGGGGGGTGAGCACAGATACGCAGTATTTT	CASSQDRRGVSTDTQYF
TRBV20-1	NA	TRBJ1-1	TGCAGTGCTCCGGGGGTCTCTGAAGCTTTCTTT	CSAPGVSEAFF
TRBV7-9	TRBD2	TRBJ2-1	TGTGCCAGCAGCTCGATTAGCGGGGCCTACAATGAGCAGTTCTTC	CASSSISGAYNEQFF
TRBV15	TRBD1	TRBJ1-5	TGTGCCACCAGCAGGGGACAGGACAATCAGCCCCAGCATTTT	CATSRGQDNQPQHF
TRBV9	TRBD1	TRBJ1-1	TGTGCCAGCAGCGAGACAGGGGGTACGAACACTGAAGCTTTCTTT	CASSETGGTNTEAFF
TRBV10-3	NA	TRBJ1-4	TGTGCCATCAGCGTTGGGGAGGGAGATGAAAAACTGTTTTTT	CAISVGEGDEKLFF
TRBV7-2	NA	TRBJ2-7	TGTGCCAGCAGCCCCGGACAGTGGATCCACGAGCAGTACTTC	CASSPGQWIHEQYF
TRBV18	TRBD1	TRBJ1-2	TGTGCCAGCTCACCTCAAGGACAGGGGGGTGGCTACACCTTC	CASSPQGQGGGYTF
TRBV18	NA	TRBJ1-1	TGTGCCAGCTCACCACCGGCTACTGAAGCTTTCTTT	CASSPPATEAFF